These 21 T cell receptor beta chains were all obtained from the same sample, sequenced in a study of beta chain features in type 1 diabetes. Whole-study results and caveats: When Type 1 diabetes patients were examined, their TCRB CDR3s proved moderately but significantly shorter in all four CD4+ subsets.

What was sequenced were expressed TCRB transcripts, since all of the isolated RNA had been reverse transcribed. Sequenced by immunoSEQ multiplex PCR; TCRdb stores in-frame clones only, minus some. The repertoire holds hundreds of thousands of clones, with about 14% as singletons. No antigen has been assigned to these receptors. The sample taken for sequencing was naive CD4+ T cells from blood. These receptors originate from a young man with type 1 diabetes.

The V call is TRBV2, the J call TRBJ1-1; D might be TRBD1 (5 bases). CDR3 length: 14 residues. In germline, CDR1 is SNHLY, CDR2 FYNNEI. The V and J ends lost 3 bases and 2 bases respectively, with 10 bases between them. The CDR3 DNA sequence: TGTGCCAGCAGTGACAGGGTCAGCAACACTGAAGCTTTCTTT. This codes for CASSDRVSNTEAFF.

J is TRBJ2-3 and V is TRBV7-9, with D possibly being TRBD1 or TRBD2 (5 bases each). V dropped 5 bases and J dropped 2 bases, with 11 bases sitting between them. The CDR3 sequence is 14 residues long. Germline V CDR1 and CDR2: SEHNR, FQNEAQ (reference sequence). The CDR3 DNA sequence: TGTGCCAGCAGCCGAGGGGCTCTCACAGATACGCAGTATTTT. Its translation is CASSRGALTDTQYF.

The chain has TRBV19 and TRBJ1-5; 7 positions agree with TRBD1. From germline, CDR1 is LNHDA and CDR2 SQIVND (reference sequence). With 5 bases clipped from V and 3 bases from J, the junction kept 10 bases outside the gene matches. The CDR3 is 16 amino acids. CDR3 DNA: TGTGCCAGTAGTTTGAATTGGGGACAGAACAATCAGCCCCAGCATTTT. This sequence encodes CASSLNWGQNNQPQHF. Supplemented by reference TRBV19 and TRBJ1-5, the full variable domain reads DGGITQSPKYLFRKEGQNVTLSCEQNLNHDAMYWYRQDPGQGLRLIYYSQIVNDFQKGDIAEGYSVSREKKESFPLTVTSAQKNPTAFYLCASSLNWGQNNQPQHFGDGTRLSIL.

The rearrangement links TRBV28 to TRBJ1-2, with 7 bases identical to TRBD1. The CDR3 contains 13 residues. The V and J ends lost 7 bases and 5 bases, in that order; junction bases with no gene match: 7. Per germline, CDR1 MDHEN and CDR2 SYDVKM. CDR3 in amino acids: CASTPGTAYGYTF. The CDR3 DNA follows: TGTGCCAGCACACCTGGGACAGCTTATGGCTACACCTTC.

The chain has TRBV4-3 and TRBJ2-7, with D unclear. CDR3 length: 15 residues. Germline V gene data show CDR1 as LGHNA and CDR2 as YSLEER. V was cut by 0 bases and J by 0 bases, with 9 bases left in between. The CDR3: CASSQDPQASYEQYF. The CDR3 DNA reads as TGCGCCAGCAGCCAAGATCCCCAGGCCTCCTACGAGCAGTACTTC.

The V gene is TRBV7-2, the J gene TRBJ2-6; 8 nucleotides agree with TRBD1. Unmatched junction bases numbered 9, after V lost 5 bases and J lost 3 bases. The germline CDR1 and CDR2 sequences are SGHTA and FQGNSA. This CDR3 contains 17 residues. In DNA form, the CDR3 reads TGTGCCAGCAGCGGACAGGGTCTTCTAGGTGGGGCCAACGTCCTGACTTTC. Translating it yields CASSGQGLLGGANVLTF.

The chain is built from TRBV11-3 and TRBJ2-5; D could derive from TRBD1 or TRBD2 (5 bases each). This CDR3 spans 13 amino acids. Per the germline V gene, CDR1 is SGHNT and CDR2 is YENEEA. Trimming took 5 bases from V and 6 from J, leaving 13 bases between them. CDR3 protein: CASSTGTGKTQYF. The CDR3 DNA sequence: TGTGCCAGCAGCACGGGGACCGGAAAGACCCAGTACTTC.

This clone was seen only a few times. The DNA of the CDR3 is TGTGCCAGTAGGACTTTAATCGGCACTGAAGCTTTCTTT. As protein: CASRTLIGTEAFF. The V gene is TRBV19, the J gene TRBJ1-1; D uncertain. The CDR3 sequence is 13 residues long. The germline gives CDR1 LNHDA, CDR2 SQIVND (reference sequence). V dropped 6 bases and J dropped 4 bases, with 12 bases sitting between them.

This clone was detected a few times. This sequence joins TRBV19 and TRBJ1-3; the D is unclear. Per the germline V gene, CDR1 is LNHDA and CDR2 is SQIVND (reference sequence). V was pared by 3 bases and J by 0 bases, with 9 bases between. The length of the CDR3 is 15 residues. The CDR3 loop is CASSMRRNSGNTIYF. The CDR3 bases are TGTGCCAGTAGTATGAGACGGAACTCTGGAAACACCATATATTTT.

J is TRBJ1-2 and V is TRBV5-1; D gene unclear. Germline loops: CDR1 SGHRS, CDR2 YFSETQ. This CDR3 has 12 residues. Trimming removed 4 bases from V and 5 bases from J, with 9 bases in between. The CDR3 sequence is CASSGEGYGYTF. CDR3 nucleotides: TGCGCCAGCAGCGGAGAGGGATATGGCTACACCTTC.

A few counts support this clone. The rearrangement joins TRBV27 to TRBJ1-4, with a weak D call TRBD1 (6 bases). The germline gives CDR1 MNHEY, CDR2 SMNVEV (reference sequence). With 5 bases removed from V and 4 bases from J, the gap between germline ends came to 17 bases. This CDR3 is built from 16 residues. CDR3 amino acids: CASSPYPGGLNEKLFF. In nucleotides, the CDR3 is TGTGCCAGCAGTCCCTACCCGGGGGGGCTTAATGAAAAACTGTTTTTT.

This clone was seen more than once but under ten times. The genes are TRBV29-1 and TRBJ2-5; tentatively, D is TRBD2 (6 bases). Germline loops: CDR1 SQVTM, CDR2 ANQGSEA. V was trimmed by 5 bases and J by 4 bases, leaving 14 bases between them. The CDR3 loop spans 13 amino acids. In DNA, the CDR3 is TGCAGCGTTCAGGGTCCCGGGGGAGAGACCCAGTACTTC. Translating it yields CSVQGPGGETQYF.

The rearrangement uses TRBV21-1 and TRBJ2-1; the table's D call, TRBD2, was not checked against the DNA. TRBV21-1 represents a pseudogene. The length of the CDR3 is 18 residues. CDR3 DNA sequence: TGTGCCAGCAGCGGGCGCGTACCACTAGCGGTTCACTACAATGAGCAGTTCTTC. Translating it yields CASSGRVPLAVHYNEQFF.

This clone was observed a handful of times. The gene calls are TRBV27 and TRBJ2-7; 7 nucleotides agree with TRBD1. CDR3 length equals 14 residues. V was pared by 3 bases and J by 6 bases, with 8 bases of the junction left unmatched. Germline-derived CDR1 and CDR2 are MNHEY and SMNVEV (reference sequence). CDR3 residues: CASSLRQGRLEQYF. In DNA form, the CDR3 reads TGTGCCAGCAGTTTGAGACAGGGAAGGCTCGAGCAGTACTTC.

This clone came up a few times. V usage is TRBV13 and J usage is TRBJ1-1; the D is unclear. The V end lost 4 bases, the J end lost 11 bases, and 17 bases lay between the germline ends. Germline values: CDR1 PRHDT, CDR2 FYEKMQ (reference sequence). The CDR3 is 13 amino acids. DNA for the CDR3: TGTGCCAGCAGCTCCGGGAGGCCAACGGGGGCTTTCTTT. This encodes CASSSGRPTGAFF.

CDR3 coding DNA: TGCGCCAGCAGCCCAAGTTGGGGGGCCCTAATCCACGAGCAGTACTTC. Translation gives CASSPSWGALIHEQYF. This rearrangement joins TRBV4-1 to TRBJ2-7, with D possibly being TRBD1 or TRBD2 (6 bases each). Germline V CDR1 and CDR2: MGHRA, YSYEKL. CDR3 length: 16 residues. V lost 4 bases, J lost 5 bases, and 21 bases lay in between.

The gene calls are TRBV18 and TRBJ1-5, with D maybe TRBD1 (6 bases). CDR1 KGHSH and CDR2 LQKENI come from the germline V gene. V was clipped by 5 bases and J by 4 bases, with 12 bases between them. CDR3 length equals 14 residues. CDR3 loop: CASSTGSANQPQHF. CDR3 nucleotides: TGTGCCAGCTCAACAGGGTCAGCGAATCAGCCCCAGCATTTT.

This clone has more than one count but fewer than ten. CDR3: CASSLLGVNYGYTF. The CDR3 DNA reads TGTGCCAGCAGCTTACTAGGGGTTAACTATGGCTACACCTTC. The chain employs TRBV7-2 and TRBJ1-2; a possible D gene is TRBD1 (5 bases). This CDR3 is 14 amino acids long. CDR1 SGHTA and CDR2 FQGNSA come from the germline V gene. Trimming left V 2 bases short and J 1 base short, with 8 bases between.

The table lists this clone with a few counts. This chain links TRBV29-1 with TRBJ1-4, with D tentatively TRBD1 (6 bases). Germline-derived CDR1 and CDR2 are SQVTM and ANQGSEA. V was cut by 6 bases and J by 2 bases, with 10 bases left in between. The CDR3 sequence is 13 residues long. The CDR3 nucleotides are TGCAGCGTCACAGGGCTCACTAATGAAAAACTGTTTTTT. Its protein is CSVTGLTNEKLFF. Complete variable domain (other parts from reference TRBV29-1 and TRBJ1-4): SAVISQKPSRDICQRGTSLTIQCQVDSQVTMMFWYRQQPGQSLTLIATANQGSEATYESGFVIDKFPISRPNLTFSTLTVSNMSPEDSSIYLCSVTGLTNEKLFFGSGTQLSVL.

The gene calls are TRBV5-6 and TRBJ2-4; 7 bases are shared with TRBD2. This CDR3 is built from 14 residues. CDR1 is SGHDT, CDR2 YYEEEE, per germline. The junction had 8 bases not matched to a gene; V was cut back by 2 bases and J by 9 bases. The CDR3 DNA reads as TGTGCCAGCAGCTTCCCGACATCGGGGGGCATTCAGTACTTC. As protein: CASSFPTSGGIQYF.

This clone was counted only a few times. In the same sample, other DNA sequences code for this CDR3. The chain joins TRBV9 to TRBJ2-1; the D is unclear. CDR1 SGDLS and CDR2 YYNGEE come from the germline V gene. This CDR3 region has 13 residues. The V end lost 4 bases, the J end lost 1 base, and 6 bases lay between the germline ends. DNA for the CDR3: TGTGCCAGCAGCCCGCGTTCCTACAATGAGCAGTTCTTC. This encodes CASSPRSYNEQFF.